One and the same sample provided the 26 T cell receptor beta chains below, sequenced in a study of T cell repertoires in cytomegalovirus infection. TCRdb reprocessed the reads with MiXCR, giving one entry per CDR3 protein. The sample carries about 230,000 distinct CDR3 sequences, about 7% recorded once. The sample comprised PBMCs. The receptors come from a human donor in good health (CMV status not recorded). Some clones in this sample may be carry-over from other donors' samples.

The chain carries TRBV14 and TRBJ2-7; 9 positions agree with TRBD1. Per the germline V gene, CDR1 is SGHDN and CDR2 is FVKESK. With V trimmed by 4 bases and J by 5 bases, 12 bases remained unmatched. This CDR3 spans 16 amino acids. CDR3 sequence (DNA): TGTGCCAGCAGCCCTCTGCCGGGACAGGGAGTCCACGAGCAGTACTTC. Translating gives CASSPLPGQGVHEQYF.

This clonotype has a count of ten or more. This rearrangement joins TRBV20-1 to TRBJ2-7, with 7 bases identical to TRBD1. Trimming at V came to 5 bases and at J to 3 bases, leaving 4 bases not matched to a gene. CDR3 length: 12 amino acids. Germline CDR1 and CDR2: DFQATT and SNEGSKA (reference sequence). CDR3 amino acids: CSAPRDSYEQYF. The CDR3 bases are TGCAGTGCTCCCCGGGACAGCTACGAGCAGTACTTC.

This clonotype was counted at least ten times. V is TRBV19 and J is TRBJ1-1; D remains ambiguous. V dropped 1 base and J dropped 0 bases, with 3 bases sitting between them. Per the germline V gene, CDR1 is LNHDA and CDR2 is SQIVND (reference sequence). The length of the CDR3 is 13 residues. The CDR3 loop is CASSIGMNTEAFF. The DNA of the CDR3 is TGTGCCAGTAGTATAGGGATGAACACTGAAGCTTTCTTT.

The sample holds many counts of this clonotype. V usage is TRBV6-2 or TRBV6-3 and J usage is TRBJ2-6, with unresolved D. The CDR3 consists of 17 residues. The V end was cut by 2 bases, the J end by 2 bases, with 13 bases between. The germline V gene encodes CDR1 MNHEY and CDR2 SVGEGT. CDR3 DNA: TGTGCCAGCAGTTACCCAGCCTCCTTAGCTGGGGCCAACGTCCTGACTTTC. Translated: CASSYPASLAGANVLTF.

This clonotype occurred many times. J is TRBJ2-3 and V is TRBV29-1; TRBD1 aligns across 10 bases. The CDR3 totals 14 residues. The V gene end was trimmed by 6 bases and the J gene end by 4 bases; junction bases not matched to a gene: 7. Germline assignment: CDR1 SQVTM and CDR2 ANQGSEA. CDR3 amino acids: CSVTTGGVADTQYF. In DNA, the CDR3 is TGCAGCGTAACGACAGGGGGCGTCGCAGATACGCAGTATTTT.

This clonotype occurred many times. This rearrangement joins TRBV5-8 to TRBJ1-5, with 7 bases aligning to TRBD1. CDR1 is SGHTS, CDR2 YDEGEE, per germline. The CDR3 sequence is 15 residues long. After removal of 4 bases from V and 3 bases from J, the junction contained 7 bases not matched to a gene. The CDR3 here is CASSGGTVVNQPQHF. The CDR3 nucleotides read TGTGCCAGCAGCGGGGGGACAGTAGTCAATCAGCCCCAGCATTTT.

This clonotype occurred many times. The V gene is TRBV20-1, the J gene TRBJ1-5, with D uncertain. V was cut by 2 bases and J by 0 bases, with 11 bases left in between. The CDR3 is made up of 15 amino acids. The germline gives CDR1 DFQATT, CDR2 SNEGSKA (reference sequence). The CDR3 DNA reads as TGCAGTGCTAGACCCTCGGACTATAGCAATCAGCCCCAGCATTTT. Translated, it gives CSARPSDYSNQPQHF.

This clonotype was recorded at least ten times. The chain recombines TRBV20-1 with TRBJ1-2; 8 bases align to TRBD1. In germline, CDR1 is DFQATT, CDR2 SNEGSKA (reference sequence). Trimming at V came to 1 base and at J to 6 bases, leaving 4 bases not matched to a gene. The length of the CDR3 is 13 residues. The CDR3 reads CSARGQGIHGYTF. In DNA form, the CDR3 reads TGCAGTGCTAGAGGACAGGGGATCCATGGCTACACCTTC.

This clonotype was picked up many times. The genes are TRBV14 and TRBJ1-1; the D is unclear. Germline V gene lookup returns CDR1 SGHDN and CDR2 FVKESK. This CDR3 contains 13 residues. V lost 4 bases and J lost 6, with 12 bases in between. CDR3 coding DNA: TGTGCCAGCAGCCCCCGGACGGTTGCTGAAGCTTTCTTT. Translation gives CASSPRTVAEAFF.

There are many counts of this clonotype. The chain is built from TRBV28 and TRBJ2-7; unclear D gene. The CDR3 has 12 amino acids. Germline V gene lookup returns CDR1 MDHEN and CDR2 SYDVKM. Deletions cut 2 bases from V and 5 bases from J, with 7 bases between. The DNA of the CDR3 is TGTGCCAGCAGTTTAGGCAGGAACGAGCAGTACTTC. Translated: CASSLGRNEQYF.

In its sample, this clonotype was seen many times. V gene TRBV23-1 combines with J gene TRBJ2-7; D unclear. TRBV23-1 is an ORF, and what it does is uncertain. V lost 0 bases and J lost 0, with 9 bases in between. CDR3 length: 15 residues. This CDR3 reads CASSQSGQLSYEQYF. CDR3 coding DNA: TGCGCCAGCAGTCAATCCGGGCAGCTCTCCTACGAGCAGTACTTC.

This clonotype was picked up many times. The chain recombines TRBV7-2 with TRBJ1-1; TRBD1 matches 7 bases. V gave up 2 bases and J gave up 3 bases; unmatched junction bases: 3. The germline CDR1 and CDR2 sequences are SGHTA and FQGNSA. This CDR3 region has 14 residues. The CDR3 sequence: CASSLRTGDTEAFF. For the CDR3, the DNA is TGTGCCAGCAGCTTAAGGACAGGAGACACTGAAGCTTTCTTT. The full variable domain, with the rest looked up from reference TRBV7-2 and TRBJ1-1, is GAGVSQSPSNKVTEKGKDVELRCDPISGHTALYWYRQSLGQGLEFLIYFQGNSAPDKSGLPSDRFSAERTGGSVSTLTIQRTQQEDSAVYLCASSLRTGDTEAFFGQGTRLTVV.

This clonotype was detected ten times or more. The genes are TRBV4-1 and TRBJ2-2; tentatively, D is TRBD1 or TRBD2 (5 bases each). From germline, CDR1 is MGHRA and CDR2 YSYEKL. V was clipped by 4 bases and J by 7 bases, with 7 bases between them. CDR3 length: 12 amino acids. DNA for the CDR3: TGCGCCAGCAGCCTGAGGGGCGGGGAGCTGTTTTTT. Amino acid sequence: CASSLRGGELFF.

This clonotype was seen many times. The gene calls are TRBV29-1 and TRBJ2-5; 7 nucleotides align to TRBD1. V was pared by 4 bases and J by 3 bases, with 5 bases of the junction left unmatched. Germline-derived CDR1 and CDR2 are SQVTM and ANQGSEA. This CDR3 spans 13 amino acids. CDR3 nucleotide sequence: TGCAGCGTTGGGGCAGGGGGAGAAGAGACCCAGTACTTC. Its translation: CSVGAGGEETQYF.

This clonotype appeared many times. The chain has TRBV7-2 and TRBJ2-2; the D is unclear. Trimming removed 6 bases at V and 3 bases at J, with 11 bases between. Germline V gene data show CDR1 as SGHTA and CDR2 as FQGNSA. CDR3 length: 14 amino acids. This chain's CDR3 is CASSRFRDTGELFF. Here the CDR3 DNA reads TGTGCCAGCAGTAGATTCAGAGACACCGGGGAGCTGTTTTTT.

This clonotype was recorded many times. This sequence joins TRBV12-3 or TRBV12-4 and TRBJ1-1; D may be TRBD1 (5 bases). The CDR3 covers 18 residues. Trimming pared 3 bases from V and 1 base from J, leaving 21 bases between. The CDR3 nucleotides read TGTGCCAGCAGTTTCGTTTACGGGACGGTGCTCTCGAACACTGAAGCTTTCTTT. Protein sequence: CASSFVYGTVLSNTEAFF.

This chain links TRBV6-2 or TRBV6-3 with TRBJ2-1; 9 bases match TRBD2. The CDR3 totals 16 residues. Losses at the gene ends were 5 bases for V and 7 bases for J; bases not matched to a gene: 12. The V gene's germline CDR1 is MNHEY and CDR2 SVGEGT. CDR3 in amino acids: CASSGTAGGPGNEQFF. The CDR3 bases are TGTGCCAGCAGTGGTACGGCGGGGGGGCCGGGAAATGAGCAGTTCTTC.

The table lists this clonotype with a few counts. V gene TRBV7-3 combines with J gene TRBJ2-2; D gene uncertain. Germline-derived CDR1 and CDR2 are SGHTA and FQGTGA. Trimming stripped 5 bases from V and 0 bases from J, with 7 bases between. The CDR3 totals 14 residues. CDR3 residues: CASSNTPNTGELFF. For the CDR3, the DNA is TGTGCCAGCAGCAACACACCGAACACCGGGGAGCTGTTTTTT. The complete variable domain, with remaining parts taken from reference TRBV7-3 and TRBJ2-2, reads GAGVSQTPSNKVTEKGKYVELRCDPISGHTALYWYRQSLGQGPEFLIYFQGTGAADDSGLPNDRFFAVRPEGSVSTLKIQRTERGDSAVYLCASSNTPNTGELFFGEGSRLTVL.

This clonotype occurred many times. This rearrangement joins TRBV2 to TRBJ1-6, with TRBD1 matching 9 bases. Germline lookup yields CDR1 SNHLY and CDR2 FYNNEI. Trimming cost V 7 bases and J 10 bases; bases outside gene matches: 8. This CDR3 has 14 amino acids. The CDR3 DNA reads as TGTGCCAGCAACCTCGGACAGGGGACCTCACCCCTCCACTTT. Translating gives CASNLGQGTSPLHF.

Ten or more counts support this clonotype. The CDR3 sequence: CASSFGPGLAVLRGQFF. CDR3 bases: TGTGCCAGCAGTTTTGGTCCGGGACTAGCGGTTCTCAGGGGGCAGTTCTTC. The rearrangement links TRBV12-3 or TRBV12-4 to TRBJ2-1; TRBD2 aligns across 11 bases. The CDR3 runs 17 residues. Germline trimming cut 3 bases from V and 12 bases from J; bases unmatched to any gene: 16.

J is TRBJ1-2 and V is TRBV19, with D unclear. The CDR3 consists of 13 residues. The V and J ends lost 1 base and 6 bases respectively, with 9 bases between them. Germline loops: CDR1 LNHDA, CDR2 SQIVND (reference sequence). CDR3 DNA: TGTGCCAGTAGTATAGGCGGGCTGGATGGCTACACCTTC. Translating it yields CASSIGGLDGYTF. Complete variable domain (other parts from reference TRBV19 and TRBJ1-2): DGGITQSPKYLFRKEGQNVTLSCEQNLNHDAMYWYRQDPGQGLRLIYYSQIVNDFQKGDIAEGYSVSREKKESFPLTVTSAQKNPTAFYLCASSIGGLDGYTFGSGTRLTVV.

This chain joins TRBV19 and TRBJ2-5, with D hard to call. Germline CDR1 LNHDA, CDR2 SQIVND (reference sequence). This CDR3 region has 16 residues. The ends were cut back, 3 bases at V and 0 bases at J, with 14 bases in the middle. CDR3: CASSIRPGQYQETQYF. The CDR3 DNA follows: TGTGCCAGTAGTATCCGGCCCGGTCAGTACCAAGAGACCCAGTACTTC.

This clonotype was counted ten times or more. V and J are TRBV12-3 or TRBV12-4 and TRBJ1-2, with a possible D match to TRBD1 (5 bases). The CDR3 is 16 amino acids. The V gene lost 5 bases and the J gene lost 5 bases, with 21 bases spanning the gap. The CDR3: CASSPGVLAGKYGYTF. CDR3 in DNA: TGTGCCAGCAGTCCCGGAGTTTTGGCAGGGAAGTATGGCTACACCTTC.

This clonotype was counted at least ten times. This chain joins TRBV20-1 and TRBJ2-7, with 11 bases aligning to TRBD1. J lost 0 bases, V lost 3 bases, and 4 bases had no gene match. The CDR3 covers 15 residues. Germline V gene sequence: CDR1 DFQATT, CDR2 SNEGSKA (reference sequence). The CDR3 reads CSASPGTGGSYEQYF. DNA for the CDR3: TGCAGTGCTAGTCCCGGGACAGGGGGCTCCTACGAGCAGTACTTC.

This clonotype has ten or more counts. The J gene is TRBJ2-3, the V gene TRBV2; 7 bases fit TRBD2. The CDR3 length is 12 residues. Trimming took 2 bases from V and 9 from J; bases not matched to a gene: 2. Germline assignment: CDR1 SNHLY and CDR2 FYNNEI. The CDR3 loop is CASSEQRDTQYF. CDR3 bases: TGTGCCAGCAGTGAACAGCGGGACACGCAGTATTTT.

The chain employs TRBV18 and TRBJ2-3; no clear D. The length of the CDR3 is 14 residues. V was clipped by 6 bases and J by 2 bases, with 12 bases between them. CDR1 and CDR2 (germline): KGHSH, LQKENI. CDR3 sequence: CASSGPSNTDTQYF. For the CDR3, the DNA is TGTGCCAGCTCTGGGCCCTCCAACACAGATACGCAGTATTTT.